Described below is a single TCR beta chain sequence and its context. Its antigen remains unknown. This sample was taken from a study of cytomegalovirus exposure and HLA in healthy donors. Overall study: The roughly 130 validation repertoires, a later analysis reported, used the same platform as the 650 to 800 repertoires from the first cohort.

The CDR3 extends over 13 amino acids. V shed 3 bases and J shed 11 bases, with 14 bases lying between them. In germline, CDR1 is ENHRY, CDR2 SYGVKD. Study-wide results and limits: A later analysis found first-cohort TCR clusters tended to co-occur in the 90 to 150 validation repertoires. Most sequenced TCRs were rare (though some public TCRs occurred in many donors).

Some clones are missing from TCRdb's copy, which holds only in-frame ones; the method was immunoSEQ multiplex PCR. Of roughly 80,000 clones listed, over 85% were seen once; the top ten hold around 2.1%. The specimen sequenced was PBMCs. This receptor was taken from a young woman in good health and CMV-seronegative. V and J are TRBV10-3 and TRBJ1-5; D not resolved. The DNA for the CDR3 is TGTGCCATCAGTGAAATTTGGTCCAGTTCCCAGCATTTT. Protein product: CAISEIWSSSQHF.